This TCR beta chain stems from a study of relationships among human T cell subsets. The CD45RA-negative fraction was bead-selected with anti-CD45RO to obtain memory T cells. From mRNA, alpha and beta CDR3 regions were amplified using semiquantitative ARM-PCR. Tagged nested gene-specific primers were used first, then communal superprimers amplified exponentially. TCRdb re-called the multiplex PCR reads with MiXCR, one entry per CDR3 protein. The table records more than 7,000 distinct CDR3 sequences, roughly 55% of them present only once. Study-wide points: Clones with over 100 reads held over 60% of CD8+ cytotoxic sequences.

In the case of this clonotype: Its antigen remains unknown.

There are 14 residues in the CDR3. V lost 1 base, J lost 3 bases, and 7 bases lay in between. Material: memory T cells sorted from blood. The TCR originated in a middle-aged man in good health. This rearrangement joins TRBV12-3 or TRBV12-4 to TRBJ1-5; no reliable D call. CDR3 sequence (DNA): TGTGCCAGCAGTTTAGGACGGTACAATCAGCCCCAGCATTTT. Translated: CASSLGRYNQPQHF.